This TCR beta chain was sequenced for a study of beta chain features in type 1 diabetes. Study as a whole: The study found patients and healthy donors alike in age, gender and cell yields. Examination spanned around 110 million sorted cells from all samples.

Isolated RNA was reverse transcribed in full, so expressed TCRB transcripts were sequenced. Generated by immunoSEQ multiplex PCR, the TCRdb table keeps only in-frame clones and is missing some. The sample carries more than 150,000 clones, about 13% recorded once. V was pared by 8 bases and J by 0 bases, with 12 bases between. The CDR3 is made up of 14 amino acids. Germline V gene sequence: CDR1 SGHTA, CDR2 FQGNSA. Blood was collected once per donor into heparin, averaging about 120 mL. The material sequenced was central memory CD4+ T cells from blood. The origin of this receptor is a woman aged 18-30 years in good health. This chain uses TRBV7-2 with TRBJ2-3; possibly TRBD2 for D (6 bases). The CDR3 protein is CASSGDSSTDTQYF. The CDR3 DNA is TGTGCCAGCTCGGGGGATTCTAGCACAGATACGCAGTATTTT.